This paragraph covers one T cell receptor beta chain sequence. The assay was immunoSEQ multiplex PCR, and TCRdb's table has in-frame clones only and misses some. Here the sample spans 140,000 or so clones, approximately 88% being singletons. These data belong to a study of blood T cell repertoires in COVID-19. Study summary: Collection of acute and convalescent COVID-19 samples took place in the United States, Italy and Spain.

The ends lost 3 bases at V and 0 bases at J; junction bases unmatched: 2. Germline V lookup: CDR1 LNHDA, CDR2 SQIVND (reference sequence). This CDR3 has 14 amino acids. The receptor's source is a woman in her forties or fifties with acute or convalescent COVID-19. The rearrangement joins TRBV19 to TRBJ2-7; 7 bases agree with TRBD2. The sequenced sample was peripheral blood. The CDR3 bases are TGTGCCAGTAGTATGCGGGAGAGCTCCTACGAGCAGTACTTC. Translation gives CASSMRESSYEQYF.